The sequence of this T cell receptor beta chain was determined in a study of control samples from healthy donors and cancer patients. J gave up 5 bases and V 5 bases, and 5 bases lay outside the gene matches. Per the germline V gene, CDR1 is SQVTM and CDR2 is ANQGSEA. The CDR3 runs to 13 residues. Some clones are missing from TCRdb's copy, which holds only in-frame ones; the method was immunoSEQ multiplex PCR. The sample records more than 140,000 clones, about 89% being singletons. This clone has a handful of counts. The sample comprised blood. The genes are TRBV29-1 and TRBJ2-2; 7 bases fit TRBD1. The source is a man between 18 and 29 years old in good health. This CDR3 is CSVNRGGTGELFF. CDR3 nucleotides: TGCAGCGTTAACAGGGGTGGGACCGGGGAGCTGTTTTTT.